This T cell receptor (beta chain) was profiled in a study of blood T cell repertoires in COVID-19. TCRdb keeps only in-frame clones here, not all; method: immunoSEQ multiplex PCR. The sample holds under 250,000 clones, roughly 87% seen once. The CDR3 contains 16 residues. Germline V gene data show CDR1 as SEHNR and CDR2 as FQNEAQ (reference sequence). The V segment lost 5 bases and the J segment 7 bases; nucleotides outside the gene matches: 11. This clone appeared once. This chain uses TRBV7-9 with TRBJ2-2; 9 bases are a match to TRBD2. The clonotype was recovered from a woman aged 25 to 39 with acute COVID-19. Sequencing was done on a sample of PBMCs or T cells enriched from blood (not recorded which). DNA for the CDR3: TGTGCCAGCAGCACCACCGCGGGGGGGCCTGGCGGGGAGCTGTTTTTT. This gives the protein CASSTTAGGPGGELFF.